The rows below give T cell receptor beta chains drawn from one sample of a study of early T cells in non-severe SARS-CoV-2 infection. From the 5' RACE reads, TCRdb called clonotypes with MiXCR, one entry per CDR3 protein. The table shows more than 80,000 distinct CDR3 sequences, with about an eighth occurring only once. Sequencing was carried out using whole blood. These receptors were taken from an adult who was a healthcare worker with PCR-confirmed SARS-CoV-2 infection or an uninfected control (not recorded which). Both conserved end residues are part of each CDR3. D genes are given only for firm matches. Rows give clone size only sometimes, using once, few, many, or a class for an expanded clone.

abundance | j_gene | d_gene | v_gene | CDR3nt | CDR3aa
few | TRBJ1-1 | . | TRBV29-1 | TGCAGCGTTCGGACAGCCCGGTGGGGGACTGAAGCTTTCTTT | CSVRTARWGTEAFF
many | TRBJ1-2 | . | TRBV6-2/TRBV6-3 | TGTGCCAGCAACTCACCTGGGGGCTACACCTTC | CASNSPGGYTF
many | TRBJ2-2 | . | TRBV19 | TGTGCCAGTAGCCCCACGGGGATGGCCGGGGAGCTGTTTTTT | CASSPTGMAGELFF
once | TRBJ1-3 | . | TRBV7-2 | TGTGCCAGCAGCTTACGACGCTCTGGAAACACCATATATTTT | CASSLRRSGNTIYF
. | TRBJ2-7 | TRBD1 | TRBV7-8 | TGTGCCAGCAGCCCAAAACGGACAGGGACCTACGAGCAGTACTTC | CASSPKRTGTYEQYF
many | TRBJ2-7 | . | TRBV29-1 | TGCAGCGCCGGGACACTCACCCCGGGCGAGCAGTACTTC | CSAGTLTPGEQYF
. | TRBJ1-4 | TRBD1 | TRBV5-1 | TGCGCCAGCAGCTTGAGGCCAGGGGGCCTCATAGGAGAAAAACTGTTTTTT | CASSLRPGGLIGEKLFF
. | TRBJ2-1 | TRBD2 | TRBV2 | TGTGCCAGCAGTGAAACAGCGGGGTCTGAGCAGTTCTTC | CASSETAGSEQFF
. | TRBJ1-1 | . | TRBV9 | TGTGCCACCGGGGATGGGATTGAAGCTTTCTTT | CATGDGIEAFF
few | TRBJ1-2 | . | TRBV4-1 | TGCGCCAGCAGCCAAGCGAATTTGGTCTCCTCTAACTATGGCTACACCTTC | CASSQANLVSSNYGYTF
few | TRBJ1-4 | TRBD1 | TRBV5-8 | TGTGCCAGCAGCCGGACAGGGTGGTCGGAAAAACTGTTTTTT | CASSRTGWSEKLFF
few | TRBJ2-5 | TRBD2 | TRBV3-1 | TGTGCCAGCAGCCTGGTTTTGCGGGGGCAAGAGACCCAGTACTTC | CASSLVLRGQETQYF
few | TRBJ2-7 | . | TRBV2 | TGTGCCAGCAGAGCCAGCCCCTACGAGCAGTACTTC | CASRASPYEQYF
many | TRBJ2-1 | . | TRBV6-6 | TGTGCCAGCAGTACATGGGGGGCAGGCTCCTACAATGAGCAGTTCTTC | CASSTWGAGSYNEQFF
. | TRBJ1-1 | . | TRBV7-9 | TGTGCCAGCAGCGCTCAGGGGTACACTGAAGCTTTCTTT | CASSAQGYTEAFF
many | TRBJ1-1 | . | TRBV28 | TGTGCCAGCAGTTTGCCTAACACTGAAGCTTTCTTT | CASSLPNTEAFF
many | TRBJ2-1 | . | TRBV7-2 | TGTGCCAGCAGCCCCCTGGTGCCCGGCCAGACTCTAAATGAGCAGTTCTTC | CASSPLVPGQTLNEQFF
many | TRBJ2-3 | . | TRBV6-1 | TGTGCCAGCAGTGAAGTGTTCTCAGATACGCAGTATTTT | CASSEVFSDTQYF
few | TRBJ1-3 | . | TRBV12-3/TRBV12-4 | TGTGCCACGGGGGCGGAACCATATCGGGAGCCTGGAAACACCATATATTTT | CATGAEPYREPGNTIYF
. | TRBJ2-1 | . | TRBV20-1 | TGCAGTGCTAGAGATCCTGCGAGACGGACCAATGAGCAGTTCTTC | CSARDPARRTNEQFF
. | TRBJ2-3 | TRBD2 | TRBV7-9 | TGTGCCAGCAGCTTGGGGAGCGGGGGCCAAAAAAACACAGATACGCAGTATTTT | CASSLGSGGQKNTDTQYF
. | TRBJ1-3 | . | TRBV11-2 | TGTGCCAGCAGCCGCGGAAGCTCTGGAAACACCATATATTTT | CASSRGSSGNTIYF
few | TRBJ2-1 | . | TRBV30 | TGTGCCTGGACCCCCAGTGGGCGAGCCGGTCACAATGAGCAGTTCTTC | CAWTPSGRAGHNEQFF
many | TRBJ2-5 | TRBD2 | TRBV6-6 | TGTGCCACCGAGGGGACTAGCGGGGGGGCGGAGACCCAGTACTTC | CATEGTSGGAETQYF
many | TRBJ1-4 | . | TRBV6-5 | TGTGCCAGCAGTTACTCGATCCAGCCAGAAAAACTGTTTTTT | CASSYSIQPEKLFF
many | TRBJ2-5 | . | TRBV6-5 | TGTGCCAGCAGTTATAAGTCTTCGGGGACCCAGTACTTC | CASSYKSSGTQYF
few | TRBJ1-2 | . | TRBV19 | TGTGCCAGTACCCGGCGGGGCAGTAGTAGCTCTTTCTATGGCTACACCTTC | CASTRRGSSSSFYGYTF
many | TRBJ2-1 | TRBD2 | TRBV28 | TGTGCCAGCCAGGGAATACGGGGGGGCCGCTTTGAGCAGTTCTTC | CASQGIRGGRFEQFF
. | TRBJ2-3 | TRBD2 | TRBV6-5 | TGTGCCAGCAGCCCTATAGTAGCGGGGGGGCTAGATACGCAGTATTTT | CASSPIVAGGLDTQYF
. | TRBJ2-3 | TRBD1 | TRBV6-1 | TGTGCCAGCAGCGATAGACAGGGGGTCTCAAGCACAGATACGCAGTATTTT | CASSDRQGVSSTDTQYF
few | TRBJ2-1 | . | TRBV9 | TGTGCCAGCAGCGTAGGCGGGGGCACCTACAATGAGCAGTTCTTC | CASSVGGGTYNEQFF
many | TRBJ2-4 | . | TRBV7-9 | TGTGCCAGCACCTCACGAGAGAACATTCAGTACTTC | CASTSRENIQYF
few | TRBJ2-5 | . | TRBV7-9 | TGTGCCAGCGAAGGACGGGGCCAAGAGACCCAGTACTTC | CASEGRGQETQYF
many | TRBJ2-5 | . | TRBV20-1 | TGCAGTGCCCAGATGGGGGTGGGGGAAGAGACCCAGTACTTC | CSAQMGVGEETQYF
. | TRBJ2-5 | . | TRBV29-1 | TGCAGCGGAAAACGCCAAGAGACCCAGTACTTC | CSGKRQETQYF
. | TRBJ1-6 | . | TRBV18 | TGTGCCAGCTCACCACCGCAGGGGTCAAATTCACCCCTCCACTTT | CASSPPQGSNSPLHF
few | TRBJ1-6 | TRBD1 | TRBV30 | TGTGCCTGGAGTTACTCGGGACAGACTATTTCACCCCTCCACTTT | CAWSYSGQTISPLHF
. | TRBJ2-5 | . | TRBV20-1 | TGCAGTGCTAGAGATCCTCGTCTCCCTGCACGGTTTCAAGAGACCCAGTACTTC | CSARDPRLPARFQETQYF
many | TRBJ2-6 | . | TRBV3-1 | TGTGCCAGCAGCCACACCCAAGGCTCTGGGGCCAACGTCCTGACTTTC | CASSHTQGSGANVLTF
. | TRBJ1-5 | . | TRBV6-5 | TGTGCCAGCAGAGCCCGGGCAGGACGGCAAAGCAATCAGCCCCAGCATTTT | CASRARAGRQSNQPQHF
few | TRBJ1-2 | . | TRBV27 | TGTGCCAGCAGTTTAAGGGGGAGCGGGGGCTACACCTTC | CASSLRGSGGYTF
many | TRBJ2-5 | . | TRBV11-2 | TGTGCCAGCAGCTTAAATCCAGTCGAAGCAGAGACCCAGTACTTC | CASSLNPVEAETQYF
many | TRBJ1-2 | . | TRBV7-8 | TGTGCCAGCAGCTTAGTCCTGACAGACTATGGCTACACCTTC | CASSLVLTDYGYTF